This passage covers 18 T cell receptor beta chains from one sample sequenced in a study of shared clonotypes between healthy human individuals. Here immunoSEQ multiplex PCR was the method, and the copy in TCRdb shows in-frame clones only, minus some. The sample yields about 2,500,000 clones, roughly 92% seen once. Sequencing was done on a sample of naive CD4+ T cells sorted from blood. Subset reported: CD45RA+ positively selected. The source is a young man in good health.

This clone appeared a single time. J is TRBJ2-1 and V is TRBV5-1; TRBD2 is a possible D gene (8 bases). The germline V gene has CDR1 SGHRS and CDR2 YFSETQ. V lost 8 bases and J lost 0, with 15 bases in between. This CDR3 spans 15 amino acids. The CDR3 DNA sequence: TGCGCCAGTAGGGGGCTAGCGGGCTCCTACAATGAGCAGTTCTTC. It translates to CASRGLAGSYNEQFF.

The count of this clone is one. The chain joins TRBV7-9 to TRBJ2-3; D is uncertain. CDR1 is SEHNR, CDR2 FQNEAQ, per germline (reference sequence). Trimming removed 7 bases from V and 4 bases from J, with 6 bases in between. The CDR3 sequence is 11 residues long. CDR3 residues: CASNLADTQYF. The DNA of the CDR3 is TGTGCCAGCAACCTGGCAGATACGCAGTATTTT.

This chain links TRBV7-2 with TRBJ2-5; maybe TRBD2 (7 bases). Germline assignment: CDR1 SGHTA and CDR2 FQGNSA. The V end was cut by 6 bases, the J end by 2 bases, with 16 bases between. The CDR3 has 15 amino acids. CDR3 in amino acids: CASSSTGGWQETQYF. The DNA for the CDR3 is TGTGCCAGCAGTTCAACGGGGGGCTGGCAAGAGACCCAGTACTTC.

The chain is built from TRBV18 and TRBJ2-3; TRBD2 agrees at 9 bases. V lost 3 bases, J lost 0 bases, and 7 bases stayed unmatched. Germline assignment: CDR1 KGHSH and CDR2 LQKENI. The CDR3 is made up of 17 amino acids. The CDR3 here is CASSPRSSGISTDTQYF. CDR3 sequence (DNA): TGTGCCAGCTCACCGCGTTCTAGCGGGATCAGCACAGATACGCAGTATTTT.

The rearrangement links TRBV25-1 to TRBJ1-6; D uncertain. CDR1 and CDR2 (germline): MGHDK, SYGVNS. The CDR3 is 14 residues long. V was cut by 7 bases and J by 0 bases, with 7 bases left in between. CDR3: CASTGSSYNSPLHF. For the CDR3, the DNA is TGTGCCAGCACGGGTAGCTCCTATAATTCACCCCTCCACTTT.

The chain couples TRBV2 to TRBJ1-2; D gene unclear. V shed 7 bases and J shed 6 bases, with 9 bases lying between them. The germline V gene encodes CDR1 SNHLY and CDR2 FYNNEI. CDR3 length: 11 amino acids. The CDR3 sequence is CASIESDGYTF. The CDR3 coding sequence is TGTGCCAGCATCGAGTCCGATGGCTACACCTTC.

The CDR3 DNA reads as TGTGCCAGCGGCCGGGACGAGTTTTATGGCTACACCTTC. Translation: CASGRDEFYGYTF. The chain couples TRBV6-5 to TRBJ1-2; weak D call: TRBD1 (5 bases). The germline CDR1 and CDR2 sequences are MNHEY and SVGAGI. CDR3 size: 13 residues. Trimming took off 8 bases at V and 5 bases at J, with 15 bases between the two ends.

The genes are TRBV30 and TRBJ1-4; TRBD1 agrees at 8 bases. V lost 3 bases to trimming and J lost 8 bases; unmatched junction nucleotides: 2. Per the germline V gene, CDR1 is GTSNPN and CDR2 is SVGIG (reference sequence). The CDR3 extends over 12 amino acids. The CDR3, as DNA: TGTGCCTGGAGCCGGGACAGGGAAAAACTGTTTTTT. Protein: CAWSRDREKLFF.

In its sample, this clone was seen once. The rearrangement joins TRBV4-1 to TRBJ1-4; possibly TRBD1 for D (5 bases). V was cut by 3 bases and J by 8 bases, with 22 bases left in between. The CDR3 is made up of 17 amino acids. The germline CDR1 and CDR2 sequences are MGHRA and YSYEKL. This chain's CDR3 is CASSQERTSTIGEKLFF. The CDR3 DNA reads as TGCGCCAGCAGCCAGGAGCGGACATCCACGATTGGGGAAAAACTGTTTTTT.

V is TRBV19 and J is TRBJ2-1; 9 nucleotides align to TRBD2. The CDR3 has 14 residues. Germline lookup yields CDR1 LNHDA and CDR2 SQIVND (reference sequence). Trimming cost V 6 bases and J 10 bases; bases outside gene matches: 10. The CDR3 DNA reads TGTGCCAGTAGGTCTACTAGGGCGGGAGGGGAGCAGTTCTTC. Translating it yields CASRSTRAGGEQFF.

This clone occurred once. The CDR3 sequence is CASSFSHGVATDTQYF. The CDR3 DNA follows: TGTGCCAGCAGTTTTTCACACGGGGTAGCAACAGATACGCAGTATTTT. The chain links TRBV28 to TRBJ2-3; TRBD2 is a possible D gene (5 bases). CDR3 length: 16 residues. The V and J ends lost 3 bases and 3 bases respectively, with 16 bases between them. CDR1 is MDHEN and CDR2 is SYDVKM in the germline V gene.

J is TRBJ1-1 and V is TRBV30; D not certain. Per germline, CDR1 GTSNPN and CDR2 SVGIG (reference sequence). The ends were cut back, 4 bases at V and 4 bases at J, with 7 bases in the middle. CDR3 length equals 11 residues. The CDR3 is CAWIPRTEAFF. CDR3 bases: TGTGCCTGGATCCCACGCACTGAAGCTTTCTTT.

This sequence joins TRBV2 and TRBJ2-5; D possibly corresponds to TRBD1 (5 bases). V lost 4 bases to trimming and J lost 4 bases, with 10 bases between them. CDR1 SNHLY and CDR2 FYNNEI come from the germline V gene. This CDR3 spans 13 amino acids. CDR3 sequence (DNA): TGTGCCAGCAGTGGACAGAGTGTAGAGACCCAGTACTTC. Amino acids: CASSGQSVETQYF.

Turning to this clone: This CDR3 is also generated by other DNA sequences in the sample. This rearrangement joins TRBV28 to TRBJ2-2, with D hard to call. CDR3 length: 12 amino acids. Germline values: CDR1 MDHEN, CDR2 SYDVKM. The ends were cut back, 8 bases at V and 0 bases at J, with 4 bases in the middle. In DNA, the CDR3 is TGTGCCAGCGGAGCGAACACCGGGGAGCTGTTTTTT. Its translation: CASGANTGELFF.

As for this clone: Other DNA sequences of this sample code for an identical CDR3. J is TRBJ1-5 and V is TRBV7-9, with unresolved D. The CDR3 runs to 14 residues. V lost 5 bases and J 6 bases, leaving 14 bases between the germline ends. CDR1 and CDR2 from the germline V gene are SEHNR and FQNEAQ (reference sequence). Written as DNA, the CDR3 is TGTGCCAGCAGCCCCCAAGGAGCCGGTCAGCCCCAGCATTTT. This encodes CASSPQGAGQPQHF.

J is TRBJ2-1 and V is TRBV14, with 10 bases lining up with TRBD2. From germline, CDR1 is SGHDN and CDR2 FVKESK. The ends lost 5 bases at V and 5 bases at J; junction bases unmatched: 15. The CDR3 has 18 residues. CDR3 DNA sequence: TGTGCCAGCAGCGATGCCTGGACCAGCGGGAGGGCTAACAATGAGCAGTTCTTC. As protein: CASSDAWTSGRANNEQFF.

Points on this clone: In the same sample, other DNA sequences code for this CDR3. The chain uses TRBV6-5 and TRBJ2-5, with D perhaps TRBD1 or TRBD2 (5 bases each). The CDR3 contains 13 residues. V was clipped by 2 bases and J by 5 bases, with 9 bases between them. From germline, CDR1 is MNHEY and CDR2 SVGAGI. The CDR3 DNA reads as TGTGCCAGCAGTTACCCAGGGACGGAGACCCAGTACTTC. Protein: CASSYPGTETQYF.

The gene calls are TRBV30 and TRBJ1-2, with no clear D. CDR1 is GTSNPN and CDR2 is SVGIG in the germline V gene (reference sequence). Deletions cut 0 bases from V and 7 bases from J, with 15 bases between. The CDR3 has 14 residues. The CDR3 loop is CAWSVWSGVAGYTF. CDR3 in DNA: TGTGCCTGGAGTGTATGGTCCGGGGTTGCTGGCTACACCTTC.